This T cell receptor beta chain comes out of a study of T cells in Graves' hyperthyroidism and ophthalmopathy. V was pared by 4 bases and J by 5 bases, with 14 bases between. This CDR3 has 14 amino acids. The germline gives CDR1 DFQATT, CDR2 SNEGSKA (reference sequence). Authors of the study amplified TCR beta CDR3 regions from RNA transcripts. The TCR CDR3 was amplified in a first-round RT-PCR using the HTBI primer set. TCRdb used MiXCR to reprocess the multiplex PCR reads, holding one entry per CDR3 protein. The repertoire consists of hundreds of thousands of distinct CDR3 sequences, with around 42% occurring once and the leading ten covering 8.2%.

The rearrangement uses TRBV20-1 and TRBJ1-4; tentative D call: TRBD1 (5 bases). The TCR was taken from a young woman with Graves' hyperthyroidism. Source material: peripheral blood or thyroid tissue (not recorded which). DNA for the CDR3: TGCAGTGCTACTACCGGGGCGCTAAATGAAAAACTGTTTTTT. It translates to CSATTGALNEKLFF.